This T cell receptor (beta chain) was profiled in a study of shared clonotypes between healthy human individuals. General study findings and limits: Some naive CD4 clonotypes, roughly 4.7%, turned up in common across a handful of donors.

A word on this clone: Its antigen is not known.

Germline CDR1 and CDR2: MNHEY and SMNVEV (reference sequence). J was trimmed by 5 bases and V by 6 bases; bases with no gene match: 8. The CDR3 spans 14 residues. The table came from immunoSEQ multiplex PCR; TCRdb's copy has only in-frame clones and leaves some out. The sample contains some 1.4 million clones, roughly 96% of which appear only once. This chain uses TRBV27 with TRBJ2-7; 9 bases are shared with TRBD2. The TCR was taken from a man younger than 45 in good health. Source material: naive CD4+ T cells sorted from blood. Subset denoted: CD45RA+ positively selected. CDR3 nucleotides: TGTGCCAGCAGCTCCAGGGCTAGCGGGAACGAGCAGTACTTC. It yields the protein CASSSRASGNEQYF.